This T cell receptor beta chain originates from a study of T cells in Graves' hyperthyroidism and ophthalmopathy. Germline V gene sequence: CDR1 DFQATT, CDR2 SNEGSKA (reference sequence). This CDR3 has 13 residues. V lost 4 bases and J 1 base, leaving 11 bases between the germline ends. Patients affected by ophthalmopathy presented a Clinical Activity Score of at least 3, a NOSPECS grade of at least 4, and disease duration below 3 months. Uncontrolled infection, other autoimmune disease, pregnancy or lactation barred patients from enrollment. Study-level findings and limits: Most clonotypes expanded in the thyroid (above 0.001) were also present in blood.

Regarding this clonotype: The antigen is not known.

Amplification yielded TCR beta CDR3 regions, with RNA transcripts as the source. HTBI primers drove first-round RT-PCR of the TCR CDR3. One entry per CDR3 protein, called by TCRdb with MiXCR from the multiplex PCR reads. The sample consists of over 350,000 distinct CDR3 sequences, 18% of them appearing once. The clonotype comes from a man younger than 30 with Graves' ophthalmopathy. Sequencing was carried out using blood. This chain uses TRBV20-1 with TRBJ2-7; D remains unclear. The CDR3 sequence: CSAMAGWSYEQYF. The CDR3 bases are TGCAGTGCTATGGCCGGGTGGTCCTACGAGCAGTACTTC.